Listed below are T cell receptor beta chains from one sample, sequenced in a study of blood T cell repertoires in COVID-19. TCRdb keeps only in-frame clones here, not all; method: immunoSEQ multiplex PCR. The sample shows over 200,000 clones, around nine tenths of them seen only once. The source material was peripheral blood. These receptors all stem from a man aged 35 to 55 with acute or convalescent COVID-19. The CDR3 runs from the conserved cysteine through the conserved F or W. The D gene is left open where the match is weak.

J gene,V gene,D gene,CDR3 protein,CDR3 DNA
TRBJ2-5,TRBV4-1,.,CASSQEGRPQETQYF,TGCGCCAGCAGCCAAGAGGGCAGGCCTCAAGAGACCCAGTACTTC
TRBJ2-2,TRBV24-1,.,CATTSAWQGNTGELFF,TGTGCCACCACCTCCGCGTGGCAGGGCAACACCGGGGAGCTGTTTTTT
TRBJ1-2,TRBV16,.,CASSQHQGSYGYTF,TGTGCCAGCAGCCAGCATCAGGGATCCTATGGCTACACCTTC
TRBJ2-7,TRBV6-1,TRBD1,CASSDDRGLTYEQYF,TGTGCCAGCAGTGACGACAGGGGGCTAACCTACGAGCAGTACTTC
TRBJ2-2,TRBV5-1,TRBD1,CASVGGGRNTGELFF,TGCGCCAGCGTAGGGGGCGGACGGAACACCGGGGAGCTGTTTTTT
TRBJ1-6,TRBV13,.,CASSLGPSVSPLHF,TGTGCCAGCAGCTTAGGCCCCTCAGTCTCACCCCTCCACTTT
TRBJ2-4,TRBV11-2,.,CASSLDDLGRAKNIQYF,TGTGCCAGCAGCTTAGATGATCTTGGGAGGGCCAAAAACATTCAGTACTTC
TRBJ2-3,TRBV11-2,.,CASSQVRDTQYF,TGTGCCAGCAGCCAAGTCAGAGATACGCAGTATTTT
TRBJ2-1,TRBV5-1,TRBD2,CASSLGLAGEQFF,TGCGCCAGCAGCTTGGGACTAGCGGGAGAGCAGTTCTTC
TRBJ2-7,TRBV7-9,TRBD2,CASSRGLAGVDEQYF,TGTGCCAGCAGCCGAGGACTAGCGGGAGTCGACGAGCAGTACTTC